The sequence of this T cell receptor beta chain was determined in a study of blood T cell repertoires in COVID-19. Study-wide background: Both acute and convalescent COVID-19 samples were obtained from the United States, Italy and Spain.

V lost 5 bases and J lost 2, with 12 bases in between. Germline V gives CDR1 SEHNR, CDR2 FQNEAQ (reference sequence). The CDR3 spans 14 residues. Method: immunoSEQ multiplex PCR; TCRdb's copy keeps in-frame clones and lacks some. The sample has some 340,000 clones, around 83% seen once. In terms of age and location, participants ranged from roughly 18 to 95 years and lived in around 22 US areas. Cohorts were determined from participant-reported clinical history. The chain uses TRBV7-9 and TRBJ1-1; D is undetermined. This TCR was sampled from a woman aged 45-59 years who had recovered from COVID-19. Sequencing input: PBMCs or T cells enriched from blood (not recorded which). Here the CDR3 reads CASSPGGPNTEAFF. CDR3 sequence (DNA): TGTGCCAGCAGCCCCGGAGGGCCCAACACTGAAGCTTTCTTT. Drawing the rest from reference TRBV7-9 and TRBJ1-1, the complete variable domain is DTGVSQNPRHKITKRGQNVTFRCDPISEHNRLYWYRQTLGQGPEFLTYFQNEAQLEKSRLLSDRFSAERPKGSFSTLEIQRTEQGDSAMYLCASSPGGPNTEAFFGQGTRLTVV.